The 30 T cell receptor beta chains below come from one sample, sequenced in a study of shared clonotypes between healthy human individuals. Assay used: immunoSEQ multiplex PCR; TCRdb lists only in-frame clones, some missing. The repertoire includes 450,000 or so clones, over 60% of them detected once, and more than 10% sits in the top ten. Sequenced: PBMCs. The receptors were gathered from a woman in her forties in good health. Some clones in this sample may be carry-over from other donors' samples.

This clone was detected once. The rearrangement joins TRBV28 to TRBJ1-2; no firm D call. This CDR3 has 12 residues. CDR1 and CDR2 (germline): MDHEN, SYDVKM. Trimming removed 4 bases at V and 3 bases at J, with 6 bases between. CDR3 residues: CASSSQYYGYTF. DNA for the CDR3: TGTGCCAGCAGTTCCCAATACTATGGCTACACCTTC.

V and J are TRBV28 and TRBJ2-7; D remains unclear. Germline V gene lookup returns CDR1 MDHEN and CDR2 SYDVKM. The CDR3 loop spans 14 amino acids. Between the trimmed V and J ends, which lost 6 bases and 3 bases, there was a span of 15 bases. CDR3 sequence reads: CASSRFGPLYEQYF. In DNA, the CDR3 is TGTGCCAGCAGCCGCTTCGGGCCCCTCTACGAGCAGTACTTC. The complete variable domain, with remaining parts taken from reference TRBV28 and TRBJ2-7, reads DVKVTQSSRYLVKRTGEKVFLECVQDMDHENMFWYRQDPGLGLRLIYFSYDVKMKEKGDIPEGYSVSREKKERFSLILESASTNQTSMYLCASSRFGPLYEQYFGPGTRLTVT.

The CDR3 loop reads CASSYSDSRNQPQHF. The DNA for the CDR3 is TGTGCCAGCAGTTACTCGGACAGTCGAAATCAGCCCCAGCATTTT. V usage is TRBV6-6 and J usage is TRBJ1-5; maybe TRBD1 (6 bases). Trimming cost V 0 bases and J 4 bases, with 10 bases left between them. This CDR3 spans 15 amino acids. Looked up from germline, CDR1 is MNHNY and CDR2 is SVGAGI (reference sequence).

DNA of the CDR3: TGTGCCAGCAGCACAGGACAGCTTTTTAATGAGCAGTTCTTC. Its translation is CASSTGQLFNEQFF. The J gene is TRBJ2-1, the V gene TRBV5-5; possible D gene TRBD1, 6 bases. The V gene lost 4 bases and the J gene lost 7 bases, with 15 bases spanning the gap. The CDR3 loop spans 14 amino acids. Germline V gives CDR1 SGHKS, CDR2 YYEKEE (reference sequence).

The rearrangement links TRBV9 to TRBJ1-2; the D is unclear. V shed 3 bases and J shed 0 bases, with 12 bases lying between them. CDR3 length: 15 residues. The germline V gene encodes CDR1 SGDLS and CDR2 YYNGEE. CDR3 sequence (DNA): TGTGCCAGCAGCGCCCGGACGGCCGCTAACTATGGCTACACCTTC. This encodes CASSARTAANYGYTF.

The sample holds a few counts of this clone. The CDR3 here is CASTRGVSGYTF. The DNA for the CDR3 is TGTGCCAGCACCCGGGGGGTTAGTGGCTACACCTTC. V gene TRBV28 combines with J gene TRBJ1-2; D is possibly TRBD1 (5 bases). V lost 7 bases, J lost 7 bases, and 13 bases lay in between. The CDR3 totals 12 residues. Per the germline V gene, CDR1 is MDHEN and CDR2 is SYDVKM.

The rearrangement links TRBV29-1 to TRBJ1-2; tentative D call: TRBD1 (6 bases). The CDR3 runs 13 residues. The V end lost 2 bases, the J end lost 4 bases, and 11 bases lay between the germline ends. Germline V gene data show CDR1 as SQVTM and CDR2 as ANQGSEA. This CDR3 is CSVELADSYGYTF. The CDR3 nucleotides are TGCAGCGTTGAATTGGCGGACAGCTATGGCTACACCTTC.

This chain uses TRBV7-6 with TRBJ1-2; D is uncertain. There are 13 residues in the CDR3. V gave up 1 base and J gave up 8 bases, with 11 bases separating them. Looked up from germline, CDR1 is SGHVS and CDR2 is FNYEAQ. The CDR3 nucleotides read TGTGCCAGCAGCTTAGACCCGGGCCGCGGCTACACCTTC. It codes for CASSLDPGRGYTF. Full variable domain (missing parts from reference TRBV7-6 and TRBJ1-2): GAGVSQSPRYKVTKRGQDVALRCDPISGHVSLYWYRQALGQGPEFLTYFNYEAQQDKSGLPNDRFSAERPEGSISTLTIQRTEQRDSAMYRCASSLDPGRGYTFGSGTRLTVV.

The chain links TRBV18 to TRBJ2-7; 12 nucleotides align to TRBD2. V lost 1 base, J lost 6 bases, and 7 bases stayed unmatched. The CDR3 sequence is 16 residues long. CDR1 is KGHSH and CDR2 is LQKENI in the germline V gene. CDR3 protein: CASSPRASGRAGEQYF. CDR3 sequence (DNA): TGTGCCAGCTCACCACGGGCTAGCGGGAGGGCCGGCGAGCAGTACTTC.

The chain employs TRBV2 and TRBJ2-7; 8 bases line up with TRBD1. CDR1 is SNHLY and CDR2 is FYNNEI in the germline V gene. V gave up 6 bases and J gave up 2 bases; unmatched junction bases: 9. The CDR3 is 15 residues long. The CDR3 coding sequence is TGTGCCAGCAGGGACCCCGGACAGGGTACCTACGAGCAGTACTTC. It specifies CASRDPGQGTYEQYF.

The chain uses TRBV29-1 and TRBJ2-3, with TRBD2 matching over 10 bases. J was trimmed by 4 bases and V by 7 bases; bases with no gene match: 5. The CDR3 is 13 amino acids. The germline gives CDR1 SQVTM, CDR2 ANQGSEA. CDR3 residues: CSEEREGSDTQYF. The CDR3 region has the DNA TGCAGCGAGGAGCGGGAGGGTTCAGATACGCAGTATTTT.

There are a few counts of this clone. The genes are TRBV30 and TRBJ2-7, with no clear D. Between the trimmed V and J ends, which lost 0 bases and 0 bases, there was a span of 9 bases. Germline V gives CDR1 GTSNPN, CDR2 SVGIG (reference sequence). CDR3 length equals 14 residues. This chain's CDR3 is CAWSVGRFSYEQYF. In DNA, the CDR3 is TGTGCCTGGAGTGTGGGCAGGTTCTCCTACGAGCAGTACTTC. Looking up the rest from reference TRBV30 and TRBJ2-7 gives the full variable domain: SQTIHQWPATLVQPVGSPLSLECTVEGTSNPNLYWYRQAAGRGLQLLFYSVGIGQISSEVPQNLSASRPQDRQFILSSKKLLLSDSGFYLCAWSVGRFSYEQYFGPGTRLTVT.

The V gene is TRBV28, the J gene TRBJ2-6; D is uncertain. With 3 bases removed from V and 0 bases from J, the gap between germline ends came to 3 bases. This CDR3 region has 14 residues. From germline, CDR1 is MDHEN and CDR2 SYDVKM. The DNA of the CDR3 is TGTGCCAGCAGTTTCCCCTCTGGGGCCAACGTCCTGACTTTC. It codes for CASSFPSGANVLTF.

This sequence joins TRBV27 and TRBJ2-5, with D perhaps matching TRBD1 (6 bases). Per germline, CDR1 MNHEY and CDR2 SMNVEV (reference sequence). This CDR3 is 15 amino acids long. Deletions cut 5 bases from V and 5 bases from J, with 18 bases between. Here the CDR3 DNA reads TGTGCCAGCAGTAGGGCAGGGGCTTCCGTGGAGACCCAGTACTTC. Translated: CASSRAGASVETQYF.

V and J are TRBV5-1 and TRBJ2-1; the D gene is possibly TRBD2 (5 bases). Germline assignment: CDR1 SGHRS and CDR2 YFSETQ. Trimming left V 0 bases short and J 9 bases short, with 19 bases between. The length of the CDR3 is 16 residues. The CDR3 region is CASSLAPDKTSLEQFF. The DNA for the CDR3 is TGCGCCAGCAGCTTGGCCCCCGACAAAACTAGTCTTGAGCAGTTCTTC.

This clone was seen only a few times. V and J are TRBV28 and TRBJ1-4, with a tentative D call TRBD1 (6 bases). Germline CDR1 MDHEN, CDR2 SYDVKM. V was clipped by 6 bases and J by 3 bases, with 14 bases between them. The CDR3 has 15 residues. The CDR3 is CASSSLGGANEKLFF. Written as DNA, the CDR3 is TGTGCCAGCAGCTCCCTAGGGGGTGCTAATGAAAAACTGTTTTTT.

This clone appeared once. J is TRBJ2-1 and V is TRBV18, with D perhaps TRBD2 (6 bases). CDR3 length equals 14 residues. Trimming took off 5 bases at V and 7 bases at J, with 15 bases between the two ends. Germline V CDR1 and CDR2: KGHSH, LQKENI. The CDR3 spells CASSFTAGSNEQFF. DNA for the CDR3: TGTGCCAGCTCATTCACCGCGGGGTCTAATGAGCAGTTCTTC.

In its sample, this clone was seen once. This likely came from a read error, as a far larger clone is one base away. The same CDR3 can be traced to other DNA sequences in this sample. V and J are TRBV4-1 and TRBJ2-7; maybe TRBD2 (5 bases). Trimming pared 1 base from V and 2 bases from J, leaving 15 bases between. Germline assignment: CDR1 MGHRA and CDR2 YSYEKL. The CDR3 length is 16 residues. The CDR3 DNA is TGCGCCAGCAGCCAAGGCCGGGGAATCGGGCCCTACGAGCAGTACTTC. Translating gives CASSQGRGIGPYEQYF.

This rearrangement joins TRBV7-9 to TRBJ1-1, with unresolved D. This CDR3 is 13 amino acids long. Deletions cut 5 bases from V and 4 bases from J, with 11 bases between. Germline lookup yields CDR1 SEHNR and CDR2 FQNEAQ (reference sequence). The DNA of the CDR3 is TGTGCCAGCAGCCGAGGGTGGAGCACTGAAGCTTTCTTT. It specifies CASSRGWSTEAFF.

This rearrangement joins TRBV5-1 to TRBJ2-2, with TRBD1 as a possible D gene (5 bases). Trimming pared 4 bases from V and 5 bases from J, leaving 21 bases between. CDR1 and CDR2 (germline): SGHRS, YFSETQ. CDR3 length: 17 amino acids. The CDR3 bases are TGCGCCAGCAGCCCTTTGGCTGGGGTGGGGCATACCGGGGAGCTGTTTTTT. Amino acids: CASSPLAGVGHTGELFF.

J is TRBJ2-1 and V is TRBV7-4; the D gene is possibly TRBD2 (6 bases). Deletions cut 2 bases from V and 7 bases from J, with 18 bases between. Germline lookup yields CDR1 SGHVT and CDR2 SQSDAQ. This CDR3 spans 16 amino acids. The CDR3 sequence is CASSLSKVAVGNEQFF. The CDR3 nucleotides are TGTGCCAGCAGCTTATCGAAGGTAGCGGTGGGGAATGAGCAGTTCTTC.

The chain combines TRBV9 with TRBJ2-1; D perhaps matches TRBD2 (5 bases). The CDR3 is made up of 13 amino acids. Germline-derived CDR1 and CDR2 are SGDLS and YYNGEE. V was shortened by 4 bases and J by 9 bases, with 14 bases between the two germline ends. The CDR3 nucleotides are TGTGCCAGCAGCATCCAACTAGAGGGTGAGCAGTTCTTC. This translates into CASSIQLEGEQFF.

The chain has TRBV7-2 and TRBJ2-1; weak D call: TRBD2 (6 bases). Germline V CDR1 and CDR2: SGHTA, FQGNSA. CDR3 length: 15 amino acids. The V end lost 1 base, the J end lost 5 bases, and 12 bases lay between the germline ends. CDR3 in amino acids: CASSLDGRSDNEQFF. The CDR3, as DNA: TGTGCCAGCAGCTTAGACGGGAGATCGGACAATGAGCAGTTCTTC. The full variable domain, rest sourced from reference TRBV7-2 and TRBJ2-1, is GAGVSQSPSNKVTEKGKDVELRCDPISGHTALYWYRQSLGQGLEFLIYFQGNSAPDKSGLPSDRFSAERTGGSVSTLTIQRTQQEDSAVYLCASSLDGRSDNEQFFGPGTRLTVL.

J is TRBJ2-7 and V is TRBV2; 10 nucleotides agree with TRBD2. The germline gives CDR1 SNHLY, CDR2 FYNNEI. The CDR3 runs 14 residues. V lost 6 bases, J lost 6 bases, and 8 bases stayed unmatched. CDR3 coding DNA: TGTGCCAGCAGCGAGGGACTAGCGATCGGCGAGCAGTACTTC. This encodes CASSEGLAIGEQYF.

This clone was observed a handful of times. This probably arose from a read error, given a far larger clone one base away. The chain couples TRBV29-1 to TRBJ2-7, with D maybe TRBD1 (6 bases). V was trimmed by 6 bases and J by 3 bases, leaving 15 bases between them. Germline values: CDR1 SQVTM, CDR2 ANQGSEA. The CDR3 has 13 amino acids. In DNA form, the CDR3 reads TGCAGCGTCGCTTGGACAGATCTCTACGAGCAGTACTTC. This gives the protein CSVAWTDLYEQYF.

The chain is built from TRBV25-1 and TRBJ2-6, with D uncertain. Germline loops: CDR1 MGHDK, CDR2 SYGVNS. CDR3 length: 15 residues. Trimming took off 1 base at V and 1 base at J, with 5 bases between the two ends. The CDR3 nucleotides are TGTGCCAGCAGTGAATCTAGGTCTGGGGCCAACGTCCTGACTTTC. It translates to CASSESRSGANVLTF. Drawing the rest from reference TRBV25-1 and TRBJ2-6, the complete variable domain is EADIYQTPRYLVIGTGKKITLECSQTMGHDKMYWYQQDPGMELHLIHYSYGVNSTEKGDLSSESTVSRIRTEHFPLTLESARPSHTSQYLCASSESRSGANVLTFGAGSRLTVL.

A word on this clone: A far larger clone lies a single base away; this is likely a read error. CDR3 in amino acids: CASSLANYGYTF. CDR3 in DNA: TGTGCCAGCAGCTTGGCTAACTATGGCTACACCTTC. The genes are TRBV5-4 and TRBJ1-2, with no clear D. V was shortened by 0 bases and J by 0 bases, with 0 bases between the two germline ends. The germline CDR1 and CDR2 sequences are SGHNT and YYREEE (reference sequence). This CDR3 comprises 12 residues. Full variable domain (rest looked up from reference TRBV5-4 and TRBJ1-2): ETGVTQSPTHLIKTRGQQVTLRCSSQSGHNTVSWYQQALGQGPQFIFQYYREEENGRGNFPPRFSGLQFPNYSSELNVNALELDDSALYLCASSLANYGYTFGSGTRLTVV.

The chain couples TRBV4-3 to TRBJ1-1, with D hard to call. The germline V gene has CDR1 LGHNA and CDR2 YSLEER. V was cut by 2 bases and J by 3 bases, with 7 bases left in between. The CDR3 is 13 amino acids. Here the CDR3 DNA reads TGCGCCAGCAGCCAAAAACAGTACACTGAAGCTTTCTTT. Its translation is CASSQKQYTEAFF.

On this clone: A read error may be the cause here, since a much bigger clone is one base away. The same CDR3 arises from other DNA sequences in this sample as well. This chain uses TRBV4-3 with TRBJ1-1, with D uncertain. The CDR3 length is 13 residues. From germline, CDR1 is LGHNA and CDR2 YSLEER. DNA for the CDR3: TGCGCCAGCAGCCAAGATTTCAGCACTGAAGCTTTTTTT. It translates to CASSQDFSTEAFF.

With regard to this clone: At the DNA level, this CDR3 is encoded by other sequences in the same sample as well. V usage is TRBV30 and J usage is TRBJ2-7; D ambiguous. Trimming cost V 2 bases and J 3 bases, with 5 bases left between them. This CDR3 has 11 residues. Germline V gene data show CDR1 as GTSNPN and CDR2 as SVGIG (reference sequence). The CDR3 DNA reads as TGTGCCTGGAGTTCTAACTACGAGCAGTACTTC. Its translation: CAWSSNYEQYF.